This T cell receptor beta chain is from a study of Graves' ophthalmopathy and Graves' hyperthyroidism. Germline CDR1 reads SGHVS; CDR2 reads FQNEAQ. The CDR3 consists of 17 residues. V gave up 0 bases and J gave up 5 bases; unmatched junction bases: 10. Using RNA transcripts, the TCR beta CDR3 regions were amplified. The first-round RT-PCR employed HTBI primers together with the Qiagen OneStep RT-PCR kit. A multiplex PCR was then performed as the second round. TCRdb fed the multiplex PCR reads into MiXCR, producing one record per CDR3 protein. The sample yields roughly 400,000 distinct CDR3 sequences, less than 20% seen once. This clonotype was counted ten times or more.

The receptor comes from a woman aged 18-29 years with stable Graves' hyperthyroidism. Sequenced sample: peripheral blood. V usage is TRBV7-8 and J usage is TRBJ2-5; 9 nucleotides agree with TRBD2. The chain's CDR3 is CASSLALAGNQGETQYF. The CDR3 DNA is TGTGCCAGCAGCTTAGCTCTAGCGGGAAATCAAGGGGAGACCCAGTACTTC.